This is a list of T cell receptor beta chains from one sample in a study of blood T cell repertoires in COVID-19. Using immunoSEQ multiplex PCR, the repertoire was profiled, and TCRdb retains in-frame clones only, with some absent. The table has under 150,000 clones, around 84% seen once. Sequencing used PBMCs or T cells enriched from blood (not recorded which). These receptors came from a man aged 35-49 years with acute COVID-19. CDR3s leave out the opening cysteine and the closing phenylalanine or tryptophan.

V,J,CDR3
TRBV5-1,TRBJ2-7,ASSPGLAGDEQY
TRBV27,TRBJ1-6,ASSSFTGEGSPLH
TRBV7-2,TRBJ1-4,ASSPSLGAANEKLF
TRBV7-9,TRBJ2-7,ASSLAGAEVY
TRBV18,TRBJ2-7,ASSPLGGTEIYEQY
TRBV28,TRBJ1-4,ASSFRNRAGFKKLF
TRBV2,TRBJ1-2,ASSRQNYGYT
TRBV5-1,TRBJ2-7,ASSFDAEPYEQY
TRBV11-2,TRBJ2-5,ASSLNWGGRRIQETQY
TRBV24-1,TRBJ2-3,ATSDPRLAGSTDTQY
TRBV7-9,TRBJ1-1,ASSQQGMVNTEAF
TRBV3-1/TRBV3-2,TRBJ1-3,ASSPLLAYSGNTIY
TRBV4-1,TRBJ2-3,ASSLYDYTDTQY
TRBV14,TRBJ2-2,ASSQDDRTGELF
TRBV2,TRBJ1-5,ASSERQVHNQPQH
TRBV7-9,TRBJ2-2,ASSFQRGGRTGELF
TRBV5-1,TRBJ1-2,ASSLVGDNGYT
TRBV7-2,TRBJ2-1,ASSPTGIYNEQF
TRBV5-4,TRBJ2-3,ASSLKSAGGKYWGTDTQY
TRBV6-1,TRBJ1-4,ASSEWGGLDEKLF
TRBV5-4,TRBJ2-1,ASSSDRGQINEQF
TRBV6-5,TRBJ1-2,ASDRGQGARYGYT
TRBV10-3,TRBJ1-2,AISESRDRSGYT
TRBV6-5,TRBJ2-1,ASSSLSGAPVNEQF
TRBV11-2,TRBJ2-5,ASSLGGLAETQY
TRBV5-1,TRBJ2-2,ASIDRDRDTGELF
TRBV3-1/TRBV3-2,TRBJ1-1,ASSHQPGGRMNTEAF
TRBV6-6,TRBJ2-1,ASSKTRTSGHTGAYNEQF
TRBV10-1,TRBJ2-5,ASGSGGIASGETQY
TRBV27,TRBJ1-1,ASLGRGQGTEAF
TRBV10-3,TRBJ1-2,AISDLGAILGRGGYT
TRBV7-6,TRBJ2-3,ASSLFGGYTDTQY
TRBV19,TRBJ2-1,ASTRGKGQSQQF
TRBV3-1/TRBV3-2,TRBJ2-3,ASSQMGGYAQY